A single sample is the source of the 8 T cell receptor beta chains below, sequenced in a study of metastatic and nonmetastatic thyroid tumors. Among the patients, none had received any treatment before thyroid surgery. TCRdb reanalyzed the PCR reads with MiXCR. The sample shows some 25,000 clones, around 20% of them seen only once. The sample consisted of blood. The receptor source for this set is a female donor with papillary thyroid cancer or a benign thyroid nodule (not recorded which). Some clones in this sample may be carry-over from other donors' samples.

This clone qualifies as medium-sized (0.01 to 0.1%). The CDR3 DNA reads as TGTGCCAGCAGTCTGGGACAGGACTATGGCTACACCTTC. This translates into CASSLGQDYGYTF. The genes are TRBV12-3 or TRBV12-4 and TRBJ1-2; 8 nucleotides line up with TRBD1. After removal of 5 bases from V and 3 bases from J, the junction contained 2 bases not matched to a gene. CDR3 length: 13 amino acids.

This clone was seen at least ten times. The rearrangement joins TRBV20-1 to TRBJ2-7; 8 nucleotides match TRBD1. The germline V gene encodes CDR1 DFQATT and CDR2 SNEGSKA (reference sequence). The CDR3 is 14 amino acids. J was trimmed by 5 bases and V by 6 bases; bases with no gene match: 12. This CDR3 is CSAPGTGRFDEQYF. For the CDR3, the DNA is TGCAGTGCCCCAGGGACAGGACGATTTGACGAGCAGTACTTC.

In its sample, this clone is medium-sized (0.01 to 0.1%). V is TRBV6-2 or TRBV6-3 and J is TRBJ2-7, with 8 bases identical to TRBD1. CDR1 is MNHEY and CDR2 is SVGEGT in the germline V gene. The length of the CDR3 is 14 residues. V dropped 0 bases and J dropped 3; count of bases not matched to a gene: 1. CDR3 region: CASSYSDRVYEQYF. CDR3 DNA: TGTGCCAGCAGTTACTCGGACAGGGTCTACGAGCAGTACTTC.

This clone has at least ten counts. The V gene is TRBV6-1, the J gene TRBJ2-5; 7 bases fit TRBD2. Germline CDR1 is MNHNS and CDR2 is SASEGT. The CDR3 has 15 amino acids. V was pared by 6 bases and J by 5 bases, with 12 bases of the junction left unmatched. The CDR3, as DNA: TGTGCCAGCAGAGGATGGGGGGAGGGTCGGGAGACCCAGTACTTC. This encodes CASRGWGEGRETQYF.

This clone was seen at least ten times. The rearrangement uses TRBV2 and TRBJ2-2; 8 bases map to TRBD1. V was clipped by 6 bases and J by 4 bases; unmatched bases: 10. The CDR3 covers 16 residues. From germline, CDR1 is SNHLY and CDR2 FYNNEI. The CDR3 here is CASSGQGPAGTGELFF. DNA of the CDR3: TGTGCCAGCAGCGGACAGGGCCCGGCGGGCACCGGGGAGCTGTTTTTT.

This chain joins TRBV20-1 and TRBJ2-3, with no clear D. Trimming pared 4 bases from V and 5 bases from J, leaving 10 bases between. The CDR3 sequence is 12 residues long. The germline V gene encodes CDR1 DFQATT and CDR2 SNEGSKA (reference sequence). The CDR3 region has the DNA TGCAGTGCTACCTCTAGGGAAGATACGCAGTATTTT. Its translation is CSATSREDTQYF.

This clone was counted many times. V is TRBV20-1 and J is TRBJ2-1; TRBD1 agrees at 12 bases. The CDR3 runs to 15 residues. V was clipped by 5 bases and J by 7 bases; unmatched bases: 9. In germline, CDR1 is DFQATT, CDR2 SNEGSKA (reference sequence). CDR3 sequence (DNA): TGCAGTGCTGAGCCGGGACAGGGGGCGTGGAATGAGCAGTTCTTC. Its protein is CSAEPGQGAWNEQFF.

This clone was seen ten or more times. The J gene is TRBJ1-4, the V gene TRBV6-8, with D hard to call. V lost 6 bases to trimming and J lost 3 bases, with 20 bases between them. Germline V gene data show CDR1 as MNHGY and CDR2 as SAAAGT. CDR3 length equals 17 residues. CDR3 coding DNA: TGTGCCAGCAGGCACCCGGGTTGGTGGGTATCTAATGAAAAACTGTTTTTT. It is translated as CASRHPGWWVSNEKLFF.